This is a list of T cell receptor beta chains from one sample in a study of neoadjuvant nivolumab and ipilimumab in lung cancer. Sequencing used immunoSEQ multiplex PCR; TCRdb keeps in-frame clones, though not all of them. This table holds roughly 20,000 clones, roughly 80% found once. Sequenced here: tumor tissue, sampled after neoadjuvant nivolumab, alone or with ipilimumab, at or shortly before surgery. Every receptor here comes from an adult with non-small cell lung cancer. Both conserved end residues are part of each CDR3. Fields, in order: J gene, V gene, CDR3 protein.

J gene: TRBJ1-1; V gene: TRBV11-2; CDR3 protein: CASSPTGGGVNTEAFF
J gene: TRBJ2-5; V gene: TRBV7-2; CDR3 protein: CASSLSTSGGARQETQYF
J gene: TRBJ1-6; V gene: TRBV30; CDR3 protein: CAWRTGQGLAYNSPLHF
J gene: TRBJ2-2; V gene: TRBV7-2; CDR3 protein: CASSPAGRNTGELFF
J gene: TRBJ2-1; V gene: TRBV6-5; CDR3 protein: CASSYRMTRGGGEQFF
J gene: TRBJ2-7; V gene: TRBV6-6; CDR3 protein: CASRGDRGFLYEQYF
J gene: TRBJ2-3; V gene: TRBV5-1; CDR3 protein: CASSLGGRERTDTQYF
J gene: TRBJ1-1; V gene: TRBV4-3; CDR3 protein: CASSQEGGRLNTEAFF
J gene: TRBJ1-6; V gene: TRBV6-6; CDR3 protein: CASSTPTGSKSPLHF
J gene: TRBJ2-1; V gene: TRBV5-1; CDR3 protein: CASSLQPGQVSYNEQFF
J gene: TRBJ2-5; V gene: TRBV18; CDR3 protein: CASSPRTQETQYF
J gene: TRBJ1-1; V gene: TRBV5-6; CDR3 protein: CASSLGAWDTEAFF
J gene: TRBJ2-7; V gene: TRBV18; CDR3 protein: CASSPQGSSYEQYF
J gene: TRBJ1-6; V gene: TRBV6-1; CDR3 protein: CASSELLGTASNSPLHF
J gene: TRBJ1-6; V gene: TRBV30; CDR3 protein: CAWAGQGNSPLHF
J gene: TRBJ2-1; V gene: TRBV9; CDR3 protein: CASSQTGGPYNEQFF
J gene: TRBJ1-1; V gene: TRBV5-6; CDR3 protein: CASSFALQPGTEAFF
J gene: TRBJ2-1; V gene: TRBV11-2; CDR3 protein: CASSSAGEEQFF
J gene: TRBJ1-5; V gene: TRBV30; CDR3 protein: CAWSFRGNQPQHF
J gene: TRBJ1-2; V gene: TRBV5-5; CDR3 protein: CASTIDSDNGYTF
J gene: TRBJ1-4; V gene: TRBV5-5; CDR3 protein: CASSLRTGVGEKLFF
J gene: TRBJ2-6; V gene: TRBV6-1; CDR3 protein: CASRAPGANVLTF
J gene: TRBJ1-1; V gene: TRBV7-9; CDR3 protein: CASSRRGQGNTEAFF
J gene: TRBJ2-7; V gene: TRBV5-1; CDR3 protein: CASSLGTGGLYEQYF
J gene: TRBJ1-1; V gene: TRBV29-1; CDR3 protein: CSVETPRQANTEAFF
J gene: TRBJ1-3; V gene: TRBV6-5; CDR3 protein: CASSYSSRPTGNTIYF
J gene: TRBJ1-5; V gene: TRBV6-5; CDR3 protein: CASGRQENWQPQHF
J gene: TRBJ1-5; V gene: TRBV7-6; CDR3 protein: CASSADSNQPQHF
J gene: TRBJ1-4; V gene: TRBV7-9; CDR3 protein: CASSLVRTGGGEKLFF
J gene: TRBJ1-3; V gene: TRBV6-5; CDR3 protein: CASTGPGNTIYF
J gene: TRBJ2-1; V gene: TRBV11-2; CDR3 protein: CASSLAGRSGNEQFF
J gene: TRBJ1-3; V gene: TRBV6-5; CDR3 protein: CASSTSTSSGNTIYF
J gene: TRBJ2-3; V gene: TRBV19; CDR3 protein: CASSLVGWSTDTQYF
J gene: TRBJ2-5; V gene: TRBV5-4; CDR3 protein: CASSLIGGKKETQYF
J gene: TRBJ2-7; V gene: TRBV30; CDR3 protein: CAWSGWSRVEQYF
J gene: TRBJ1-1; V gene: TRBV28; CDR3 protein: CASSLGGARDTEAFF
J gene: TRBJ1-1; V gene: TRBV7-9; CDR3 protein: CASSQSTGLEAFF
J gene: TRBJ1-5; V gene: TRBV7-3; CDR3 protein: CASSSPPGTGGHSNQPQHF
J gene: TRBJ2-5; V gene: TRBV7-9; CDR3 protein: CASSLSRDRGETQYF
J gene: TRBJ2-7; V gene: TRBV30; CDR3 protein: CAWSVGVVQGIGHEQYF
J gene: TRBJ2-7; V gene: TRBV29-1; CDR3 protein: CSVGGGGGGYEQYF
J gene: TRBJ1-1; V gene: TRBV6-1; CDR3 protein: CASRLTENTEAFF
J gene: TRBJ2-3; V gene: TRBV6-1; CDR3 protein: CASQRYTQYF
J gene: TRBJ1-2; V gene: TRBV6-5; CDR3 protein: CASSYTRQGNGYTF
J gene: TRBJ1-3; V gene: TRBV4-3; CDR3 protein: CASSQNVGSGNTIYF
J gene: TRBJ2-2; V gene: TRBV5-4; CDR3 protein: CASSWGGRETGELFF
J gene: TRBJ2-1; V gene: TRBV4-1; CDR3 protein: CASSPMGQGGYNEQFF
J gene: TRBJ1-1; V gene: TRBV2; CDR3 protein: CASSAFSEAFF
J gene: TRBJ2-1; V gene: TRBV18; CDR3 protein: CASSPPGRGNEQFF
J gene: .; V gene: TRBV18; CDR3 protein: CASSPNGYEQYF
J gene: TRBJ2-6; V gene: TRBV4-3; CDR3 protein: CASSPHPQGAISGANVLTF
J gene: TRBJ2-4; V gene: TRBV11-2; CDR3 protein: CASRSSGGNIQYF